This T cell receptor beta chain emerged from a study of blood T cell repertoires in COVID-19. Study-level background: COVID-19 samples from acute and convalescent phases originated in the United States, Italy and Spain. T cells, B-cell-depleted T cells, or PBMCs provided the cDNA or gDNA that served as material.

This CDR3 is 16 amino acids long. Germline V gene lookup returns CDR1 SGDLS and CDR2 YYNGEE. With V trimmed by 4 bases and J by 2 bases, 11 bases remained unmatched. Measured with immunoSEQ multiplex PCR; TCRdb has only the in-frame clones, and not every one. The table shows over 60,000 clones, with 90% occurring only once. J is TRBJ2-5 and V is TRBV9, with 7 positions matching TRBD2. The receptor was isolated from a woman at least 80 years old with active or convalescent COVID-19. What was sequenced was peripheral blood. The CDR3 coding sequence is TGTGCCAGCAGCTTACACTCCGGGACTACTCAAGAGACCCAGTACTTC. Its translation is CASSLHSGTTQETQYF.